What follows are 5 T cell receptor beta chains derived from one specimen sequenced in a study of CD8+CD57+ T cells in acquired aplastic anemia. Genomic DNA templated the TCR beta VDJ and CDR3 profiling. TCRdb itself ran the reads through MiXCR, one entry per CDR3 protein. The sample holds about 98,000 distinct CDR3 sequences, 55% to 75% seen once. Sequencing was done on patients that had shown CD8+CD57+ cell expansion by flow cytometry. The specimen was sorted CD4+, CD8+, or CD8+CD57+ T cells (not recorded which) from PBMCs. All receptors derive from a human donor with aplastic anemia.

The V and J genes are TRBV10-1 and TRBJ2-7; no clear D. Germline V gene data show CDR1 as WNHNN and CDR2 as SYGVQD (reference sequence). CDR3 size: 13 residues. The V end was cut by 3 bases, the J end by 1 base, with 7 bases between. As DNA, the CDR3 is TGCGCCAGCAGTGACGACACATCCTACGAGCAGTACTTC. This codes for CASSDDTSYEQYF.

This clonotype has a single count. The junction departs from germline at one end; a sequencing error may be responsible. The chain has TRBV5-4 and TRBJ2-2; 7 bases are a match to TRBD1. Germline values: CDR1 SGHNT, CDR2 YYREEE (reference sequence). The CDR3 length is 17 residues. The CDR3 region has the DNA TGTGCCAGCAGCTTGGATTGGACAGGCCCGGACACCGGGGAGCTGTCTTTT. It encodes CASSLDWTGPDTGELSF.

This CDR3 reads CASSLSRASSTDTQYF. The DNA of the CDR3 is TGTGCCAGCAGCTTAAGCAGGGCATCTAGCACAGATACGCAGTATTTT. The chain couples TRBV11-1 to TRBJ2-3; D possibly corresponds to TRBD1 (5 bases). From germline, CDR1 is SGHAT and CDR2 FQDESV (reference sequence). The CDR3 runs 16 residues. Deletions cut 2 bases from V and 0 bases from J, with 12 bases between.

This clonotype was seen a handful of times. V usage is TRBV20-1 and J usage is TRBJ1-2; D ambiguous. This CDR3 is 13 amino acids long. Trimming removed 6 bases at V and 4 bases at J, with 15 bases between. Germline V gene data show CDR1 as DFQATT and CDR2 as SNEGSKA (reference sequence). The DNA for the CDR3 is TGCAGTGCCCAGATCCTCGAACCCTATGGCTACACCTTC. It encodes CSAQILEPYGYTF.

This clonotype was observed a few times. The chain is built from TRBV20-1 and TRBJ1-2; no clear D. The V gene lost 4 bases and the J gene lost 2 bases, with 8 bases spanning the gap. CDR3 length: 12 residues. In germline, CDR1 is DFQATT, CDR2 SNEGSKA (reference sequence). The CDR3 protein is CSATGPNYGYTF. The CDR3 nucleotides are TGCAGTGCTACGGGCCCCAACTATGGCTACACCTTC.